One sample yielded the 10 T cell receptor beta chains listed below, sequenced in a study of T-cell memory formation after mild COVID-19. TCRdb ran MiXCR on the 5' RACE reads and lists one entry per CDR3 protein. The table shows roughly 200,000 distinct CDR3 sequences, with roughly 23% occurring only once. Sequencing was performed on PBMCs or a T cell subset sorted from them (not recorded which). The receptors shown here come from an adult woman who had mild COVID-19 (a few samples of this study predate the infection). Cell type and time point are not known.

This clonotype was detected only a few times. The chain joins TRBV5-1 to TRBJ2-7, with 9 bases matching TRBD2. The germline V gene encodes CDR1 SGHRS and CDR2 YFSETQ. V was pared by 5 bases and J by 0 bases, with 15 bases of the junction left unmatched. This CDR3 contains 18 residues. The CDR3 sequence: CASSPPISGSPRSYEQYF. The CDR3 bases are TGCGCCAGCAGTCCACCGATTAGCGGGAGTCCCCGCTCCTACGAGCAGTACTTC.

This clonotype was observed at least ten times. The chain uses TRBV27 and TRBJ2-3; D perhaps matches TRBD2 (5 bases). The germline gives CDR1 MNHEY, CDR2 SMNVEV (reference sequence). V lost 5 bases to trimming and J lost 1 base, with 16 bases between them. The CDR3 extends over 16 amino acids. The CDR3 sequence: CASSPWTGPGTDTQYF. CDR3 bases: TGTGCCAGCAGTCCCTGGACTGGGCCGGGCACAGATACGCAGTATTTT.

The gene calls are TRBV20-1 and TRBJ2-3; 7 bases are shared with TRBD1. There are 15 residues in the CDR3. CDR1 DFQATT and CDR2 SNEGSKA come from the germline V gene (reference sequence). The junction had 11 bases not matched to a gene; V was cut back by 7 bases and J by 1 base. As DNA, the CDR3 is TGCAGTGTCCCGGACAGGAGTGTTGGCACAGATACGCAGTATTTT. Amino acid sequence: CSVPDRSVGTDTQYF.

This clonotype was detected only a few times. J is TRBJ2-5 and V is TRBV12-3 or TRBV12-4; TRBD2 aligns across 9 bases. After removal of 3 bases from V and 4 bases from J, the junction contained 3 bases not matched to a gene. The CDR3 runs to 14 residues. The CDR3 region has the DNA TGTGCCAGCAGTTTCACGACTAGCGGAGAGACCCAGTACTTC. It is translated as CASSFTTSGETQYF.

This clonotype has more than one count but fewer than ten. V gene TRBV7-2 combines with J gene TRBJ2-7; no clear D gene. V dropped 1 base and J dropped 3 bases, with 16 bases sitting between them. The CDR3 is made up of 16 amino acids. Germline V CDR1 and CDR2: SGHTA, FQGNSA. The CDR3 DNA reads TGTGCCAGCAGCTTAGGTAGTACAGCGTGGAACTACGAGCAGTACTTC. Protein product: CASSLGSTAWNYEQYF.

The chain uses TRBV6-4 and TRBJ1-5; 10 bases are shared with TRBD1. The CDR3 covers 16 residues. J gave up 5 bases and V 0 bases, and 4 bases lay outside the gene matches. Germline loops: CDR1 MRHNA, CDR2 SNTAGT. CDR3 DNA: TGTGCCAGCAGTGACTCTTCCGGGACAGGGGATCAGCCCCAGCATTTT. Translated, it gives CASSDSSGTGDQPQHF.

This clonotype was recorded a few times. V usage is TRBV20-1 and J usage is TRBJ2-1; maybe TRBD1 (5 bases). Trimming removed 6 bases at V and 3 bases at J, with 21 bases between. Germline lookup yields CDR1 DFQATT and CDR2 SNEGSKA (reference sequence). The CDR3 extends over 16 amino acids. The CDR3 protein is CSAREFRVGLYNEQFF. In DNA form, the CDR3 reads TGCAGTGCCAGGGAATTCAGGGTTGGGCTCTACAATGAGCAGTTCTTC.

This clonotype was counted a few times. The chain combines TRBV5-6 with TRBJ2-7; tentatively, D is TRBD2 (5 bases). The CDR3 runs 13 residues. Germline-derived CDR1 and CDR2 are SGHDT and YYEEEE. The V end was cut by 0 bases, the J end by 6 bases, with 10 bases between. CDR3 amino acids: CASSLVEGAEQYF. The CDR3 nucleotides are TGTGCCAGCAGCTTGGTCGAGGGAGCCGAGCAGTACTTC.

V gene TRBV29-1 combines with J gene TRBJ1-1, with D hard to call. CDR1 and CDR2 (germline): SQVTM, ANQGSEA. Deletions cut 7 bases from V and 3 bases from J, with 12 bases between. The CDR3 loop spans 12 amino acids. This CDR3 reads CSAMTLDTEAFF. The CDR3 region has the DNA TGCAGCGCCATGACACTCGACACTGAAGCTTTCTTT.

The genes are TRBV5-6 and TRBJ2-7; D is undetermined. This CDR3 has 11 amino acids. Germline CDR1 reads SGHDT; CDR2 reads YYEEEE. V lost 6 bases to trimming and J lost 0 bases, with 4 bases between them. CDR3 DNA: TGTGCCAGCACCGGCTCCTACGAGCAGTACTTC. Its protein is CASTGSYEQYF.